This TCR beta chain was profiled in a study of identical twins. Overall study findings and caveats: The more abundant beta clonotypes in cord blood had fewer insertions, and memory repertoires did not show this.

Each CDR3 protein gets one entry after TCRdb re-called the 5' RACE reads with MiXCR. The sample consists of roughly 630,000 distinct CDR3 sequences, just over 7% of them appearing once. Ten or more counts support this clonotype. The antigen is not known. Unmatched junction bases numbered 5, after V lost 1 base and J lost 3 bases. CDR3 length equals 15 residues. The germline V gene encodes CDR1 DFQATT and CDR2 SNEGSKA (reference sequence). These same records also appear under a second study, on yellow fever vaccine responses in identical twins.

The chain carries TRBV20-1 and TRBJ1-3, with 8 positions matching TRBD1. Material: PBMCs. The sequence was collected from a woman aged 18-29 years in good health. The CDR3 region is CSARVGQGVGNTIYF. The DNA of the CDR3 is TGCAGTGCTAGAGTCGGACAGGGAGTTGGAAACACCATATATTTT.